Below, 3 T cell receptor beta chains from the same sample are listed, as sequenced in a study of T cells in localized non-small cell lung cancer (TCRdb year 2020). Receptors were amplified or captured by the immunoSEQ multiplex PCR assay. Held by TCRdb, this immuneACCESS table contains in-frame sequences only and omits some clones. Under half of the omission traces to an unresolved V gene where checked; the cause of the rest is unknown. The sample table contains about 59,000 clones; only one count was recorded for approximately 89% of them. Clones ranked in the top ten supply nearly 20% of the sample. This specimen consisted of peripheral blood, obtained before any cancer treatment. The receptors were gathered from a man between 40 and 70 years old with stage I lung adenocarcinoma.

This chain connects TRBV6-4 to TRBJ2-3; possibly TRBD1 or TRBD2 for D (7 bases each). This CDR3 is 15 amino acids long. V was cut by 0 bases and J by 3 bases, with 10 bases left in between. Per germline, CDR1 MRHNA and CDR2 SNTAGT. The CDR3 protein is CASSDSQGGTDTQYF. In nucleotides, the CDR3 is TGTGCCAGCAGTGACTCCCAGGGGGGGACAGATACGCAGTATTTT.

The CDR3 nucleotides read TGCGCCAGCAGCCAAGAAATTAGCGGGAGTGGTGAGCAGTTCTTC. Translated, it gives CASSQEISGSGEQFF. The chain links TRBV4-3 to TRBJ2-1, with 9 bases lining up with TRBD2. After removal of 0 bases from V and 9 bases from J, the junction contained 6 bases not matched to a gene. CDR3 length equals 15 residues. Germline V CDR1 and CDR2: LGHNA, YSLEER.

The chain carries TRBV4-2 and TRBJ1-3; 8 nucleotides align to TRBD1. Germline loops: CDR1 LGHNA, CDR2 YNFKEQ. The trim removed 1 base at V and 8 bases at J, leaving 7 bases unmatched. The CDR3 contains 15 residues. The DNA of the CDR3 is TGTGCCAGCAGCCAAGCAAAAACAGGGGGACACACCATATATTTT. Its protein is CASSQAKTGGHTIYF.